The 32 T cell receptor beta chains given below trace back to one sample, sequenced in a study of blood T cell repertoires in COVID-19. Profiling relied on immunoSEQ multiplex PCR, and the TCRdb table lists in-frame clones only, not all of them. This table holds 65,000 to 75,000 clones, 83% found once. Material: peripheral blood. The source is an older man with acute or convalescent COVID-19.

The rearrangement uses TRBV2 and TRBJ1-2; TRBD1 might be the D (5 bases). Germline V gives CDR1 SNHLY, CDR2 FYNNEI. This CDR3 contains 12 residues. V lost 8 bases, J lost 0 bases, and 7 bases lay in between. CDR3 in amino acids: CASRGTNYGYTF. The CDR3 bases are TGTGCCAGCCGGGGGACTAACTATGGCTACACCTTC.

V gene TRBV21-1 combines with J gene TRBJ1-3. TRBV21-1 is reported as a pseudogene. CDR3 size: 17 residues. Here the CDR3 reads CASSKVKKRYSGNTIYF. The CDR3 DNA reads TGTGCCAGCAGCAAAGTCAAGAAACGGTACTCTGGAAACACCATATATTTT.

The chain joins TRBV19 to TRBJ2-1; D unresolved. The germline CDR1 and CDR2 sequences are LNHDA and SQIVND (reference sequence). V lost 4 bases to trimming and J lost 0 bases, with 16 bases between them. The length of the CDR3 is 17 residues. The CDR3 region has the DNA TGTGCCAGTAGTAGCCCCGTGAAGCTAGACTCCTACAATGAGCAGTTCTTC. Translated, it gives CASSSPVKLDSYNEQFF.

J is TRBJ2-5 and V is TRBV7-2; TRBD1 matches 7 bases. The ends lost 5 bases at V and 2 bases at J; junction bases unmatched: 2. Germline lookup yields CDR1 SGHTA and CDR2 FQGNSA. CDR3 length: 13 residues. In DNA, the CDR3 is TGTGCCAGCAGCCGGGGACAGCAAGAGACCCAGTACTTC. This sequence encodes CASSRGQQETQYF.

This rearrangement joins TRBV28 to TRBJ1-2, with D possibly TRBD1 on 6 matching bases. Germline CDR1 and CDR2: MDHEN and SYDVKM. Trimming took off 3 bases at V and 7 bases at J, with 12 bases between the two ends. This CDR3 spans 13 amino acids. CDR3 DNA sequence: TGTGCCAGCAGTTTCCGCAGGGGATCTGGCTACACCTTC. Residues: CASSFRRGSGYTF.

The chain joins TRBV12-1 to TRBJ2-1; no DNA check was done on the table's D call, TRBD2. TRBV12-1 has pseudogene status. CDR3 size: 14 residues. The CDR3 DNA reads as TGTGCCAGCAGCCTCCATAGCTCCTACAATGAGCAGTTCTTC. Its translation: CASSLHSSYNEQFF.

This chain uses TRBV11-2 with TRBJ2-3; no clear D gene. Deletions cut 1 base from V and 3 bases from J, with 17 bases between. The CDR3 has 17 amino acids. CDR1 is SGHAT, CDR2 FQNNGV, per germline. Written as DNA, the CDR3 is TGTGCCAGCAGCTTAGTCCCCCCAGGATACCGAACAGATACGCAGTATTTT. Translating it yields CASSLVPPGYRTDTQYF.

The chain joins TRBV5-1 to TRBJ2-1; TRBD2 is a possible D gene (6 bases). Germline V gives CDR1 SGHRS, CDR2 YFSETQ. The CDR3 has 17 residues. Trimming cost V 4 bases and J 0 bases, with 17 bases left between them. CDR3 in amino acids: CASSNPGGLSSYNEQFF. CDR3 DNA sequence: TGCGCCAGCAGCAACCCCGGGGGACTCAGCTCCTACAATGAGCAGTTCTTC. Based on the CDR3 plus reference TRBV5-1 and TRBJ2-1, the full variable domain is KAGVTQTPRYLIKTRGQQVTLSCSPISGHRSVSWYQQTPGQGLQFLFEYFSETQRNKGNFPGRFSGRQFSNSRSEMNVSTLELGDSALYLCASSNPGGLSSYNEQFFGPGTRLTVL.

This chain uses TRBV28 with TRBJ2-3; TRBD2 might be the D (6 bases). Trimming removed 5 bases at V and 6 bases at J, with 18 bases between. Per germline, CDR1 MDHEN and CDR2 SYDVKM. The CDR3 has 15 amino acids. This chain's CDR3 is CASSELVTGGDTQYF. CDR3 bases: TGTGCCAGCAGTGAACTAGTTACCGGGGGTGATACGCAGTATTTT. Using reference TRBV28 and TRBJ2-3 for the parts outside the CDR3, the full variable domain is DVKVTQSSRYLVKRTGEKVFLECVQDMDHENMFWYRQDPGLGLRLIYFSYDVKMKEKGDIPEGYSVSREKKERFSLILESASTNQTSMYLCASSELVTGGDTQYFGPGTRLTVL.

The rearrangement uses TRBV5-1 and TRBJ2-7; weak D call: TRBD1 (6 bases). The germline CDR1 and CDR2 sequences are SGHRS and YFSETQ. Trimming removed 0 bases at V and 3 bases at J, with 13 bases between. The CDR3 loop spans 15 amino acids. As DNA, the CDR3 is TGCGCCAGCAGCTTGGTCCGGACAGCGGACTACGAGCAGTACTTC. This translates into CASSLVRTADYEQYF.

This chain links TRBV19 with TRBJ2-1; 7 bases line up with TRBD2. V gave up 3 bases and J gave up 1 base; unmatched junction bases: 3. There are 15 residues in the CDR3. The germline V gene has CDR1 LNHDA and CDR2 SQIVND (reference sequence). CDR3 nucleotide sequence: TGTGCCAGTAGTATTCCCGGGAGGTCCTACAATGAGCAGTTCTTC. Protein product: CASSIPGRSYNEQFF.

This chain connects TRBV19 to TRBJ2-1; D gene unclear. V lost 3 bases and J lost 2, with 11 bases in between. From germline, CDR1 is LNHDA and CDR2 SQIVND (reference sequence). The CDR3 contains 15 residues. The CDR3 region is CASSIQAGTYNEQFF. The CDR3 DNA sequence: TGTGCCAGTAGTATCCAGGCCGGAACCTACAATGAGCAGTTCTTC. Full variable domain (missing parts from reference TRBV19 and TRBJ2-1): DGGITQSPKYLFRKEGQNVTLSCEQNLNHDAMYWYRQDPGQGLRLIYYSQIVNDFQKGDIAEGYSVSREKKESFPLTVTSAQKNPTAFYLCASSIQAGTYNEQFFGPGTRLTVL.

The chain joins TRBV7-2 to TRBJ1-5, with D possibly matching TRBD1 (6 bases). The CDR3 consists of 13 residues. Germline V CDR1 and CDR2: SGHTA, FQGNSA. Trimming stripped 4 bases from V and 4 bases from J, with 8 bases between. CDR3 loop: CASSSQGNQPQHF. The DNA of the CDR3 is TGTGCCAGCAGCTCCCAGGGGAATCAGCCCCAGCATTTT.

This clone was observed once. V gene TRBV18 combines with J gene TRBJ1-4; 12 nucleotides line up with TRBD1. Trimming at V came to 3 bases and at J to 8 bases, leaving 10 bases not matched to a gene. Germline V gene lookup returns CDR1 KGHSH and CDR2 LQKENI. There are 17 residues in the CDR3. The CDR3 is CASSPPGQGASGEKLFF. As DNA, the CDR3 is TGTGCCAGCTCACCTCCGGGACAGGGGGCATCAGGCGAAAAACTGTTTTTT.

The rearrangement joins TRBV6-1 to TRBJ1-5; D may be TRBD1 (6 bases). V lost 2 bases, J lost 5 bases, and 7 bases lay in between. Per germline, CDR1 MNHNS and CDR2 SASEGT. The CDR3 runs 13 residues. This CDR3 is CASSENRDQPQHF. CDR3 in DNA: TGTGCCAGCAGTGAAAACAGGGATCAGCCCCAGCATTTT.

The chain has TRBV6-6 and TRBJ1-4; TRBD1 matches at 9 bases. The CDR3 has 15 amino acids. CDR1 and CDR2 from the germline V gene are MNHNY and SVGAGI (reference sequence). Trimming took 5 bases from V and 6 from J; bases not matched to a gene: 7. For the CDR3, the DNA is TGTGCCAGCAGTGACGGGACAGGGCTGGATGAAAAACTGTTTTTT. Its protein product is CASSDGTGLDEKLFF.

The chain recombines TRBV24-1 with TRBJ1-2; D ambiguous. Germline-derived CDR1 and CDR2 are KGHDR and SFDVKD. The CDR3 has 12 residues. Trimming removed 6 bases at V and 2 bases at J, with 6 bases between. The CDR3 spells CATSSENYGYTF. The CDR3 coding sequence is TGTGCCACCAGTTCTGAGAACTATGGCTACACCTTC.

The genes are TRBV4-1 and TRBJ1-6; possibly TRBD1 for D (5 bases). Trimming shortened V by 0 bases and J by 11 bases, and 14 bases separated the two germline ends. The length of the CDR3 is 15 residues. Germline V gene lookup returns CDR1 MGHRA and CDR2 YSYEKL. The CDR3 sequence is CASSQDHNRFAPLHF. The CDR3 nucleotides are TGCGCCAGCAGCCAAGATCACAACAGGTTCGCACCCCTCCACTTT.

The V gene is TRBV11-3, the J gene TRBJ2-1; TRBD2 matches at 7 bases. Trimming took 4 bases from V and 4 from J; bases not matched to a gene: 10. Germline CDR1 is SGHNT and CDR2 is YENEEA. The CDR3 has 16 amino acids. CDR3 sequence: CASSSAWGTIYNEQFF. The DNA for the CDR3 is TGTGCCAGCAGCTCTGCTTGGGGGACTATTTACAATGAGCAGTTCTTC.

The chain recombines TRBV18 with TRBJ2-5, with a possible D match to TRBD2 (6 bases). Germline V gene lookup returns CDR1 KGHSH and CDR2 LQKENI. The CDR3 is 14 amino acids. V lost 0 bases and J lost 2, with 7 bases in between. CDR3 DNA sequence: TGTGCCAGCTCACCACCGGGACTTCAAGAGACCCAGTACTTC. Amino acid sequence: CASSPPGLQETQYF.

The chain couples TRBV10-3 to TRBJ2-7; 10 nucleotides agree with TRBD1. The CDR3 is 14 residues long. Looked up from germline, CDR1 is ENHRY and CDR2 is SYGVKD. V lost 7 bases, J lost 5 bases, and 8 bases stayed unmatched. The CDR3 protein is CAINLGQGGNEQYF. CDR3 DNA: TGTGCCATCAACCTAGGACAGGGGGGGAACGAGCAGTACTTC.

The table lists this clone with a count of one. The chain couples TRBV3-1 (or the pseudogene TRBV3-2) to TRBJ1-1; 7 bases align to TRBD1. J was trimmed by 1 base and V by 2 bases; bases with no gene match: 1. The germline gives CDR1 LGHDT, CDR2 YNNKEL (reference sequence). The CDR3 has 14 amino acids. This chain's CDR3 is CASSQQGGNTEAFF. Written as DNA, the CDR3 is TGTGCCAGCAGCCAACAGGGGGGGAACACTGAAGCTTTCTTT.

The V gene is TRBV6-6, the J gene TRBJ2-3; tentative D call: TRBD1 (5 bases). The V end was cut by 2 bases, the J end by 5 bases, with 8 bases between. Looked up from germline, CDR1 is MNHNY and CDR2 is SVGAGI (reference sequence). The CDR3 is 13 amino acids. The CDR3 DNA sequence: TGTGCCAGCAGTTACAGGGGTGGAGATACGCAGTATTTT. The encoded protein is CASSYRGGDTQYF.

This chain joins TRBV5-5 and TRBJ2-7; 7 bases fit TRBD1. Trimming at V came to 4 bases and at J to 4 bases, leaving 11 bases not matched to a gene. CDR1 and CDR2 from the germline V gene are SGHKS and YYEKEE (reference sequence). This CDR3 contains 15 residues. CDR3 sequence reads: CASSPESGGRYEQYF. As DNA, the CDR3 is TGTGCCAGCAGCCCCGAATCAGGGGGTAGGTACGAGCAGTACTTC.

This chain joins TRBV12-3 or TRBV12-4 and TRBJ2-7; D unresolved. V was clipped by 2 bases and J by 4 bases, with 9 bases between them. This CDR3 is 13 amino acids long. CDR3 DNA: TGTGCCAGCAGTTTAAGTAACCAGTACGAGCAGTACTTC. Protein product: CASSLSNQYEQYF.

This chain connects TRBV7-8 to TRBJ1-1; TRBD1 is a possible D gene (6 bases). The CDR3 extends over 14 amino acids. Germline V gene sequence: CDR1 SGHVS, CDR2 FQNEAQ. Trimming took 2 bases from V and 5 from J, leaving 12 bases between them. The CDR3 DNA reads as TGTGCCAGCAGCTTAAAGCGGGGGCGTACTGAAGCTTTCTTT. Amino acids: CASSLKRGRTEAFF.

The chain is built from TRBV11-2 and TRBJ2-5; D is ambiguous. The CDR3 extends over 14 amino acids. V lost 2 bases and J 4 bases, leaving 11 bases between the germline ends. Germline loops: CDR1 SGHAT, CDR2 FQNNGV. CDR3: CASSLLVTAETQYF. In DNA, the CDR3 is TGTGCCAGCAGCTTACTGGTTACAGCAGAGACCCAGTACTTC.

This chain links TRBV6-6 with TRBJ2-7, with 12 nucleotides matching TRBD1. Germline loops: CDR1 MNHNY, CDR2 SVGAGI (reference sequence). The CDR3 has 16 amino acids. Trimming took 5 bases from V and 7 from J; bases not matched to a gene: 12. CDR3 nucleotides: TGTGCCAGCAGTCGCCCTCCGGGACAGGGGGCGGATGAGCAGTACTTC. Protein sequence: CASSRPPGQGADEQYF.

The chain recombines TRBV9 with TRBJ2-2, with 7 positions matching TRBD1. Germline CDR1 and CDR2: SGDLS and YYNGEE. The CDR3 extends over 17 amino acids. V was pared by 1 base and J by 6 bases, with 12 bases of the junction left unmatched. CDR3 region: CASSVPSAGGIAGELFF. The DNA for the CDR3 is TGTGCCAGCAGCGTACCCTCCGCAGGGGGTATAGCCGGGGAGCTGTTTTTT.

This sequence joins TRBV7-2 and TRBJ2-1; D perhaps matches TRBD1 (5 bases). Germline CDR1 is SGHTA and CDR2 is FQGNSA. Trimming took 2 bases from V and 1 from J, leaving 9 bases between them. This CDR3 has 15 amino acids. CDR3 residues: CASSLMAGSYNEQFF. The CDR3 DNA reads as TGTGCCAGCAGCTTAATGGCAGGGTCCTACAATGAGCAGTTCTTC.

The chain employs TRBV14 and TRBJ1-2; 12 bases match TRBD1. V trimming: 0 bases; J trimming: 3 bases; junction bases outside the gene matches: 5. CDR1 is SGHDN and CDR2 is FVKESK in the germline V gene. This CDR3 spans 17 amino acids. CDR3 DNA: TGTGCCAGCAGCCAAGATCTGGGACAGGGGGCTTACTATGGCTACACCTTC. Its translation: CASSQDLGQGAYYGYTF.

This chain connects TRBV9 to TRBJ2-5; possible D gene TRBD2, 5 bases. CDR3 length equals 14 residues. CDR1 is SGDLS, CDR2 YYNGEE, per germline. The V end was cut by 0 bases, the J end by 1 base, with 7 bases between. CDR3 amino acids: CASSVATSQETQYF. DNA for the CDR3: TGTGCCAGCAGCGTAGCTACTAGCCAAGAGACCCAGTACTTC. Drawing the rest from reference TRBV9 and TRBJ2-5, the complete variable domain is DSGVTQTPKHLITATGQRVTLRCSPRSGDLSVYWYQQSLDQGLQFLIQYYNGEERAKGNILERFSAQQFPDLHSELNLSSLELGDSALYFCASSVATSQETQYFGPGTRLLVL.